This T cell receptor (beta chain) was retrieved from a study of T cells after yellow fever vaccination. This CDR3 is built from 15 residues. Germline V lookup: CDR1 MNHEY, CDR2 SVGEGT. Germline trimming cut 2 bases from V and 5 bases from J; bases unmatched to any gene: 6. Synthesis of TCR cDNA relied on 5'RACE template switching, which attached a universal primer site and UMIs. TCRdb reanalysed the 5' RACE reads using MiXCR and keeps one entry per CDR3 protein. The table has some 300,000 distinct CDR3 sequences, 7.5% to 9.5% seen once. Worth noting for this clonotype: Its antigen remains unidentified.

Whole-study findings and limits: Abundant clonotypes from the bulk population could get into FACS-sorted repertoires as contaminants.

Sample: CD4+ T cells sorted from PBMCs, taken 5 days after the yellow fever booster vaccination. The source of this sequence is a man aged 18 to 30 who received the YFV17D yellow fever vaccine. The rearrangement links TRBV6-2 or TRBV6-3 to TRBJ2-1; 7 nucleotides agree with TRBD1. The CDR3 protein is CASSYTGQYNNEQFF. As DNA, the CDR3 is TGTGCCAGCAGTTACACGGGACAGTATAACAATGAGCAGTTCTTC.